The 21 T cell receptor beta chains reported below all come from one sample, sequenced in a study of blood T cell repertoires in COVID-19. Here immunoSEQ multiplex PCR was the method, and the copy in TCRdb shows in-frame clones only, minus some. Among under 85,000 clones listed, roughly 89% were seen once. The sequenced sample consisted of peripheral blood. The receptors derive from a woman at least 80 years old with active or convalescent COVID-19.

The chain carries TRBV28 and TRBJ1-2; perhaps TRBD1 as D (5 bases). This CDR3 is 14 amino acids long. CDR1 and CDR2 (germline): MDHEN, SYDVKM. The V and J ends lost 6 bases and 5 bases respectively, with 16 bases between them. The CDR3 spells CASRVQGGRYGYTF. In DNA, the CDR3 is TGTGCCAGCAGAGTGCAGGGAGGAAGGTATGGCTACACCTTC.

The rearrangement links TRBV7-2 to TRBJ1-2; D is uncertain. This CDR3 contains 13 residues. Germline CDR1 SGHTA, CDR2 FQGNSA. V was pared by 3 bases and J by 8 bases, with 13 bases between. Here the CDR3 DNA reads TGTGCCAGCAGCTTCACGGGGAGAGGAGGCTACACCTTC. Translated, it gives CASSFTGRGGYTF.

V usage is TRBV28 and J usage is TRBJ2-3; 10 nucleotides match TRBD1. Germline values: CDR1 MDHEN, CDR2 SYDVKM. This CDR3 comprises 16 residues. Germline trimming cut 5 bases from V and 1 base from J; bases unmatched to any gene: 6. CDR3 sequence (DNA): TGTGCCAGCAGTCGAGCGGGGACAGGGGGCACAGATACGCAGTATTTT. It yields the protein CASSRAGTGGTDTQYF. The entire variable domain, with the rest obtained from reference TRBV28 and TRBJ2-3, is as follows: DVKVTQSSRYLVKRTGEKVFLECVQDMDHENMFWYRQDPGLGLRLIYFSYDVKMKEKGDIPEGYSVSREKKERFSLILESASTNQTSMYLCASSRAGTGGTDTQYFGPGTRLTVL.

There are a few counts of this clone. Other DNA variants within this sample encode the same CDR3. The rearrangement uses TRBV19 and TRBJ2-1; possible D gene TRBD2, 7 bases. With 4 bases removed from V and 7 bases from J, the gap between germline ends came to 14 bases. The length of the CDR3 is 14 residues. The germline V gene has CDR1 LNHDA and CDR2 SQIVND (reference sequence). The CDR3 DNA sequence: TGTGCCAGTAGTAGGGGGGGCCGGGGAAATGAGCAGTTCTTC. This gives the protein CASSRGGRGNEQFF.

CDR3 bases: TGTGCCAGCAGCTCTAACACTATGAACACTGAAGCTTTCTTT. This gives the protein CASSSNTMNTEAFF. This chain uses TRBV5-4 with TRBJ1-1; D is uncertain. Deletions cut 3 bases from V and 0 bases from J, with 9 bases between. The length of the CDR3 is 14 residues. Germline CDR1 and CDR2: SGHNT and YYREEE (reference sequence). Full variable domain (remainder filled in from reference TRBV5-4 and TRBJ1-1): ETGVTQSPTHLIKTRGQQVTLRCSSQSGHNTVSWYQQALGQGPQFIFQYYREEENGRGNFPPRFSGLQFPNYSSELNVNALELDDSALYLCASSSNTMNTEAFFGQGTRLTVV.

The chain couples TRBV3-1 (or the pseudogene TRBV3-2) to TRBJ2-7; 9 positions agree with TRBD2. The germline CDR1 and CDR2 sequences are LGHDT and YNNKEL (reference sequence). V trimming: 2 bases; J trimming: 4 bases; junction bases outside the gene matches: 0. The CDR3 has 13 amino acids. In DNA, the CDR3 is TGTGCCAGCAGCCAACTAGCGGGGTACGAGCAGTACTTC. It specifies CASSQLAGYEQYF.

This clone was seen a handful of times. The V call is TRBV7-3, the J call TRBJ2-2; D is undetermined. V lost 5 bases to trimming and J lost 0 bases, with 10 bases between them. The CDR3 contains 15 residues. Germline V gene sequence: CDR1 SGHTA, CDR2 FQGTGA. The CDR3 protein is CASSPSHTNTGELFF. The CDR3, as DNA: TGTGCCAGCAGCCCCTCACATACGAACACCGGGGAGCTGTTTTTT.

The sample holds many counts of this clone. This chain joins TRBV19 and TRBJ1-3; 7 bases match TRBD1. Germline loops: CDR1 LNHDA, CDR2 SQIVND (reference sequence). The CDR3 covers 14 residues. Trimming at V came to 9 bases and at J to 0 bases, leaving 5 bases not matched to a gene. Here the CDR3 reads CASHRGGSGNTIYF. DNA of the CDR3: TGTGCCAGCCACAGGGGAGGCTCTGGAAACACCATATATTTT.

The CDR3 loop is CASSPGGQGAYGELFF. The CDR3 bases are TGTGCCAGTAGCCCGGGGGGACAGGGGGCGTACGGGGAGCTGTTTTTT. The genes are TRBV19 and TRBJ2-2; 12 nucleotides line up with TRBD1. V was clipped by 6 bases and J by 7 bases; unmatched bases: 9. The germline gives CDR1 LNHDA, CDR2 SQIVND (reference sequence). CDR3 length equals 16 residues.

The chain recombines TRBV2 with TRBJ1-5; 11 bases line up with TRBD1. CDR1 is SNHLY and CDR2 is FYNNEI in the germline V gene. J gave up 4 bases and V 6 bases, and 2 bases lay outside the gene matches. The CDR3 loop spans 14 amino acids. The CDR3 loop reads CASRGTGGNQPQHF. CDR3 sequence (DNA): TGTGCCAGCAGGGGGACAGGGGGGAATCAGCCCCAGCATTTT.

The gene calls are TRBV9 and TRBJ2-2, with 8 nucleotides matching TRBD1. The germline V gene has CDR1 SGDLS and CDR2 YYNGEE. The trim removed 0 bases at V and 6 bases at J, leaving 7 bases unmatched. The length of the CDR3 is 16 residues. The CDR3 DNA reads as TGTGCCAGCAGCGTAGTCGGACAGGGTAGGGCCGGGGAGCTGTTTTTT. Its protein product is CASSVVGQGRAGELFF.

The chain is built from TRBV28 and TRBJ2-5; D is possibly TRBD2 (6 bases). The CDR3 covers 16 residues. V was trimmed by 4 bases and J by 4 bases, leaving 19 bases between them. Per the germline V gene, CDR1 is MDHEN and CDR2 is SYDVKM. Here the CDR3 DNA reads TGTGCCAGCAGTTCCTCGGCGGGGTTACGGGGAGAGACCCAGTACTTC. Protein product: CASSSSAGLRGETQYF.

The chain joins TRBV28 to TRBJ2-1, with D perhaps TRBD1 (5 bases). Germline CDR1 and CDR2: MDHEN and SYDVKM. The CDR3 sequence is 15 residues long. V was shortened by 6 bases and J by 7 bases, with 19 bases between the two germline ends. CDR3 nucleotides: TGTGCCAGCAGGCATCCTCTTACGGACAATAATGAGCAGTTCTTC. Amino acid sequence: CASRHPLTDNNEQFF.

V usage is TRBV6-5 and J usage is TRBJ2-7; D is ambiguous. The V gene's germline CDR1 is MNHEY and CDR2 SVGAGI. Trimming removed 5 bases from V and 5 bases from J, with 10 bases in between. This CDR3 spans 12 amino acids. The CDR3 DNA sequence: TGTGCCAGCAGTACAGATTCCCACGAGCAGTACTTC. Translation: CASSTDSHEQYF.

The CDR3 nucleotides read TGTGCCAGCAGCTTAGCGGCCAGGAACACTGAAGCTTTCTTT. Translation: CASSLAARNTEAFF. The genes are TRBV7-2 and TRBJ1-1; D is unresolved. This CDR3 contains 14 residues. Germline-derived CDR1 and CDR2 are SGHTA and FQGNSA. Trimming took off 0 bases at V and 1 base at J, with 6 bases between the two ends.

This clone is medium-sized (0.01 to 0.1%) within its sample. This rearrangement joins TRBV19 to TRBJ1-5; D is ambiguous. The V end lost 1 base, the J end lost 6 bases, and 4 bases lay between the germline ends. This CDR3 is built from 12 residues. Germline loops: CDR1 LNHDA, CDR2 SQIVND (reference sequence). This CDR3 reads CASSIGSQPQHF. CDR3 nucleotides: TGTGCCAGTAGTATAGGTAGTCAGCCCCAGCATTTT.

This chain uses TRBV5-4 with TRBJ2-3; 10 nucleotides match TRBD2. The germline V gene encodes CDR1 SGHNT and CDR2 YYREEE (reference sequence). V dropped 0 bases and J dropped 2; count of bases not matched to a gene: 6. This CDR3 region has 17 residues. The CDR3 DNA follows: TGTGCCAGCAGCTTGGGCCCTAGCGGGGGACACACAGATACGCAGTATTTT. Protein: CASSLGPSGGHTDTQYF.

The chain recombines TRBV18 with TRBJ2-7, with D maybe TRBD1 (5 bases). The germline V and J ends were trimmed by 3 bases and 2 bases, with 17 bases remaining between them. Germline lookup yields CDR1 KGHSH and CDR2 LQKENI. The CDR3 is 16 residues long. The CDR3: CASSPYYGREAYEQYF. CDR3 coding DNA: TGTGCCAGCTCACCCTATTACGGCAGGGAAGCCTACGAGCAGTACTTC.

This chain connects TRBV5-6 to TRBJ1-4; tentatively, D is TRBD1 (5 bases). Trimming shortened V by 0 bases and J by 4 bases, and 13 bases separated the two germline ends. Looked up from germline, CDR1 is SGHDT and CDR2 is YYEEEE. The CDR3 covers 16 residues. CDR3: CASSLAAAGRNEKLFF. CDR3 in DNA: TGTGCCAGCAGCTTGGCGGCCGCGGGACGTAATGAAAAACTGTTTTTT.

The chain employs TRBV14 and TRBJ2-7, with D unclear. V lost 4 bases to trimming and J lost 2 bases, with 12 bases between them. The germline V gene has CDR1 SGHDN and CDR2 FVKESK. This CDR3 spans 14 amino acids. In nucleotides, the CDR3 is TGTGCCAGCAGCCGGGCCCCCGGCCCCTACGAGCAGTACTTC. It yields the protein CASSRAPGPYEQYF.

The chain recombines TRBV7-2 with TRBJ1-2; 8 bases fit TRBD1. The CDR3 is 14 residues long. V shed 3 bases, J shed 7 bases, and the junction held 7 bases outside the gene matches. Germline CDR1 reads SGHTA; CDR2 reads FQGNSA. CDR3 coding DNA: TGTGCCAGCAGCTTGCCTGGGACAGGCAGTGGCTACACCTTC. It specifies CASSLPGTGSGYTF.